This TCR beta chain came from a study of T cell clusters in autoimmune cytopenias. As for the study in general: TRB sequencing had a median around 52,000 reads and 2,350 distinct clonotypes per sample.

Each sample's input was approximately 0.25 ug genomic DNA, 40,000 or so genome equivalents. Multiplex touch-down PCR amplified TRB using TRB-A and TRB-B pools in one tube. TCRdb reanalyzed the multiplex PCR reads and collapses them to one entry per CDR3 protein, without DNA. The data include over 5,000 distinct CDR3 sequences; the top ten clones carry 53%. The CDR3 consists of 14 residues. Germline CDR1 reads LNHDA; CDR2 reads SQIVND (reference sequence). Its frequency marks this clonotype as medium-sized. This same sample was also taken into another study, of T cell repertoires in aging, cancer and after chemotherapy.

The rearrangement joins TRBV19 to TRBJ1-2; TCRdb's D call, TRBD1, is unchecked because there is no DNA. The receptor was derived from a human donor in good health. Material for sequencing was peripheral blood. CDR3 protein: CASSIDRGSFGYTF.